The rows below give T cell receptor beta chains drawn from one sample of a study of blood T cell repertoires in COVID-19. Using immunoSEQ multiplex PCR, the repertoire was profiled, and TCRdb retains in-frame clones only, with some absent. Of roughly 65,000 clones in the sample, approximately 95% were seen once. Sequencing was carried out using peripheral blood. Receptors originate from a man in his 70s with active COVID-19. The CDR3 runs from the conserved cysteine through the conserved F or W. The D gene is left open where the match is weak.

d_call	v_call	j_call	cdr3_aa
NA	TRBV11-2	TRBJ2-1	CASSLVAGSSYNEQFF
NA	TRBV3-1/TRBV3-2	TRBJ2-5	CASSPPLGSGTQYF
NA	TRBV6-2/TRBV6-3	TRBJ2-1	CASSYSIVLNEQFF
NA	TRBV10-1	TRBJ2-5	CASSGAVQETQYF
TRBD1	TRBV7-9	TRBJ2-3	CASSLGTGSTDTQYF
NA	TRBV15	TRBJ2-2	CATSRLGGEELFF
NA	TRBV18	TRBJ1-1	CASSRQNTEAFF
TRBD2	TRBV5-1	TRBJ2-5	CASSAGEETQYF
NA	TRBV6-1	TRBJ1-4	CASSEFGGQTGEKLFF
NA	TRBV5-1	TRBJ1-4	CASSLTTTRVNEKLFF
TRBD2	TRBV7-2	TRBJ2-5	CASSIRLAGGLQETQYF
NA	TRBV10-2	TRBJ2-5	CASSPRGQETQYF
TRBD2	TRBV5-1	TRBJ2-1	CASSPGGAGPYSGEQFF
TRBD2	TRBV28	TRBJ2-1	CASSSSPAGGHVF
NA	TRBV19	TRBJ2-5	CASSIGAGRQETQYF
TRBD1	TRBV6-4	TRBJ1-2	CASSLDRASYGYTF
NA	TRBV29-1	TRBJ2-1	CSVDEHRDEQFF
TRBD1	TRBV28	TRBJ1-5	CASSFTPDRGTSNQPQHF
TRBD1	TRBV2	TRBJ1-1	CASARQGGNTEAFF
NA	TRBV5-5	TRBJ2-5	CASSLGVAGYETQYF
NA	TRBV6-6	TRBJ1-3	CASSYSAGMGNTIYF
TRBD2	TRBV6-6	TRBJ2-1	CASSLLASGGDEQFF
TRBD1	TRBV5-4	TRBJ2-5	CASSVKTGVQETQYF
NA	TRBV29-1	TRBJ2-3	CSESYHDEADTQYF
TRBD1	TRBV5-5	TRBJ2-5	CASSPPTGQGIYLEVTQYF
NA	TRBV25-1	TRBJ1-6	CASSWQGRNSPLHF
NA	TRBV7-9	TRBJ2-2	CASSSRTANTGELFF
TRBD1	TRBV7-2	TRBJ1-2	CASSRPDRAYGYTF
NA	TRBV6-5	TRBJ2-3	CASSRTGTDTQYF
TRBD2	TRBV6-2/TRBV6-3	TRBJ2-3	CASSGTSGGVSGTDTQYF
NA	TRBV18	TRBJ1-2	CASSESGEGYTF
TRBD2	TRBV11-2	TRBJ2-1	CASNTYLAGGPNEQFF
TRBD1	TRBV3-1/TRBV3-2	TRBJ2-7	CASSQDWSTGGEQYF
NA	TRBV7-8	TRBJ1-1	CASSRGMNTEAFF
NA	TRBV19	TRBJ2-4	CASSIVPGRPRNIQYF
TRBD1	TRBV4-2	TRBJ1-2	CASSQDGQGGYGYTF
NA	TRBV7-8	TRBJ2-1	CASSPMEQLVGGNEQFF
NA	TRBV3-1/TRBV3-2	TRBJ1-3	CASRLSGPSPYTIYF
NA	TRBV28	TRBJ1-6	CASSPSAGVGSPLHF
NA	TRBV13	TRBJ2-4	CASSFERQDIQYF
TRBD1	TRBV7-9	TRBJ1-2	CASSLATGGIGYTF
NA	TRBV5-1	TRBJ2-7	CASSLAEPLYEQYF
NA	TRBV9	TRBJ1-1	CASGDPEAFF
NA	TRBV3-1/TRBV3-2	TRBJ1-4	CASSPQVFATNEKLFF
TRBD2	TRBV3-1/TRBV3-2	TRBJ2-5	CASSQTVAGGIWETQYF
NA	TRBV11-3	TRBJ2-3	CASSLGGARDTQYF
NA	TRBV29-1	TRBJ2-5	CSVRFQDQETQYF
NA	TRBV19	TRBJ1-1	CASNDHPPRRRRYTEAFF
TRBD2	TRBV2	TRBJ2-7	CASRRGGYEQYF
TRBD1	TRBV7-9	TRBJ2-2	CASSLPNRGNTGELFF
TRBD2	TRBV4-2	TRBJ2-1	CASSSPGLAGGLMDEQFF
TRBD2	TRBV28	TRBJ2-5	CATAVVAGQETQYF
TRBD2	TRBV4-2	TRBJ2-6	CASSQGGLAGGSGANVLTF
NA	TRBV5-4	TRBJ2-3	CASSFQGISTDTQYF
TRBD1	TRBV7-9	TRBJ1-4	CASSLGGQLNEKLFF
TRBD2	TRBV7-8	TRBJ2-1	CASSGRTSGTYNEQFF
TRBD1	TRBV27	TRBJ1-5	CASRETGGGKPQHF
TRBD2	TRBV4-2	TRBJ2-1	CASSQGTSRGNEQFF
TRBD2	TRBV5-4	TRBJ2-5	CASSLAASGTKETQYF
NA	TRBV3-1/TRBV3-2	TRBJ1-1	CASSQDGGKSKAFF